Following are 27 T cell receptor beta chains from one sample sequenced in a study of T cells in Graves' hyperthyroidism and ophthalmopathy. Amplification yielded TCR beta CDR3 regions, with RNA transcripts as the source. The TCR CDR3 first-round RT-PCR relied on the HTBI primer set. One entry per CDR3 protein, called by TCRdb with MiXCR from the multiplex PCR reads. The table lists around 500,000 distinct CDR3 sequences, over 13% of them singletons. The specimen sequenced was blood. These TCRs come from a woman in her late teens or twenties with Graves' hyperthyroidism.

This clonotype was counted at least ten times. The gene calls are TRBV19 and TRBJ2-1; TRBD2 agrees at 12 bases. V was pared by 5 bases and J by 8 bases, with 4 bases of the junction left unmatched. The CDR3 is 14 amino acids. CDR1 and CDR2 from the germline V gene are LNHDA and SQIVND (reference sequence). CDR3 coding DNA: TGTGCCAGTAGTGCGACTAGCGGGAGCTATGAGCAGTTCTTC. Amino acid sequence: CASSATSGSYEQFF.

In its sample, this clonotype was seen many times. The chain is built from TRBV24-1 and TRBJ2-5, with 14 bases fitting TRBD2. This CDR3 is built from 18 residues. V lost 4 bases to trimming and J lost 5 bases; unmatched junction nucleotides: 11. The germline V gene encodes CDR1 KGHDR and CDR2 SFDVKD. The CDR3 DNA follows: TGTGCCACCAGTGAAATACCGGGACTAGCGGGAGAGCTGGAGACCCAGTACTTC. Its protein is CATSEIPGLAGELETQYF.

This clonotype has a count of ten or more. The gene calls are TRBV11-1 and TRBJ1-2; TRBD1 is a possible D gene (5 bases). From germline, CDR1 is SGHAT and CDR2 FQDESV (reference sequence). The V gene lost 5 bases and the J gene lost 8 bases, with 12 bases spanning the gap. The CDR3 length is 12 residues. CDR3 in DNA: TGTGCCAGCAGCCGTCAGGGATTCGGCTACACCTTC. Its translation is CASSRQGFGYTF.

This clonotype appeared many times. This sequence joins TRBV6-2 or TRBV6-3 and TRBJ2-5; 13 nucleotides agree with TRBD2. Germline V lookup: CDR1 MNHEY, CDR2 SVGEGT. The CDR3 loop spans 17 amino acids. The ends lost 2 bases at V and 0 bases at J; junction bases unmatched: 3. Written as DNA, the CDR3 is TGTGCCAGCAGTTACGGGGGGACTAGCGGGAACCAAGAGACCCAGTACTTC. Translation gives CASSYGGTSGNQETQYF.

At least ten counts were recorded for this clonotype. The chain joins TRBV7-9 to TRBJ2-3; D is perhaps TRBD2 (6 bases). V was cut by 3 bases and J by 0 bases, with 16 bases left in between. The germline V gene encodes CDR1 SEHNR and CDR2 FQNEAQ (reference sequence). There are 17 residues in the CDR3. CDR3 sequence (DNA): TGTGCCAGCAGCTTCGGTATTAGCGGACCTAGCACAGATACGCAGTATTTT. It translates to CASSFGISGPSTDTQYF.

The table lists this clonotype with many counts. This chain joins TRBV27 and TRBJ2-1; weak D call: TRBD2 (5 bases). This CDR3 contains 14 residues. V was clipped by 7 bases and J by 7 bases, with 17 bases between them. In germline, CDR1 is MNHEY, CDR2 SMNVEV (reference sequence). CDR3 sequence reads: CASTSASGFNEQFF. CDR3 DNA sequence: TGTGCCAGCACTTCAGCAAGCGGTTTTAATGAGCAGTTCTTC.

The table lists this clonotype with a few counts. This chain connects TRBV3-1 to TRBJ1-2, with D tentatively TRBD1 (6 bases). The germline gives CDR1 LGHDT, CDR2 YNNKEL (reference sequence). Deletions cut 4 bases from V and 3 bases from J, with 12 bases between. The CDR3 extends over 14 amino acids. The CDR3 sequence is CASSPWDTYYGYTF. The CDR3 nucleotides are TGTGCCAGCAGCCCTTGGGACACCTACTATGGCTACACCTTC.

This clonotype was recorded at least ten times. The V gene is TRBV20-1, the J gene TRBJ2-5, with 9 bases aligning to TRBD2. This CDR3 contains 20 residues. V lost 1 base and J lost 0; bases outside the gene matches: 18. Looked up from germline, CDR1 is DFQATT and CDR2 is SNEGSKA (reference sequence). CDR3 amino acids: CSARGWASMAGGRNQETQYF. Here the CDR3 DNA reads TGCAGTGCTAGAGGTTGGGCATCTATGGCGGGAGGGCGAAACCAAGAGACCCAGTACTTC.

This clonotype was found many times. The chain combines TRBV11-3 with TRBJ2-1; tentative D call: TRBD2 (6 bases). The CDR3 extends over 14 amino acids. Germline values: CDR1 SGHNT, CDR2 YENEEA. Trimming stripped 2 bases from V and 5 bases from J, with 10 bases between. CDR3 protein: CASSLSAGNNEQFF. The CDR3 nucleotides are TGTGCCAGCAGCTTATCGGCGGGAAACAATGAGCAGTTCTTC.

This clonotype was detected many times. The rearrangement joins TRBV5-5 to TRBJ2-5; 8 bases are a match to TRBD1. V shed 6 bases, J shed 5 bases, and the junction held 6 bases outside the gene matches. The length of the CDR3 is 13 residues. Germline V CDR1 and CDR2: SGHKS, YYEKEE (reference sequence). The chain's CDR3 is CASNRTGRETQYF. Written as DNA, the CDR3 is TGTGCCAGCAACCGGACAGGGCGGGAGACCCAGTACTTC.

This clonotype was observed at least ten times. This chain joins TRBV7-3 and TRBJ2-3, with TRBD2 identical over 8 bases. The V and J ends lost 1 base and 4 bases, in that order; junction bases with no gene match: 7. CDR3 size: 16 residues. The germline CDR1 and CDR2 sequences are SGHTA and FQGTGA. The DNA of the CDR3 is TGTGCCAGCAGCTTAAACGGGAGGGCCGGTCCAGATACGCAGTATTTT. It codes for CASSLNGRAGPDTQYF.

This clonotype appeared many times. The rearrangement links TRBV3-1 to TRBJ2-3; 9 nucleotides line up with TRBD2. The CDR3 is made up of 15 amino acids. V trimming: 1 base; J trimming: 3 bases; junction bases outside the gene matches: 2. Germline-derived CDR1 and CDR2 are LGHDT and YNNKEL (reference sequence). This CDR3 reads CASSQGLAETDTQYF. DNA for the CDR3: TGTGCCAGCAGCCAAGGACTAGCGGAGACAGATACGCAGTATTTT.

This clonotype has more than one count but fewer than ten. J is TRBJ1-2 and V is TRBV5-1; D call uncertain. CDR1 and CDR2 from the germline V gene are SGHRS and YFSETQ. V was clipped by 1 base and J by 3 bases, with 13 bases between them. The CDR3 covers 15 residues. CDR3 sequence (DNA): TGCGCCAGCAGCTTGCAGGCTCTTTCCGACTATGGCTACACCTTC. It yields the protein CASSLQALSDYGYTF.

This clonotype was counted at least ten times. The rearrangement joins TRBV7-3 to TRBJ1-6; D unclear. In germline, CDR1 is SGHTA, CDR2 FQGTGA. The CDR3 totals 13 residues. Deletions cut 1 base from V and 9 bases from J, with 7 bases between. The CDR3 protein is CASSLSMVSPLHF. For the CDR3, the DNA is TGTGCCAGCAGCTTAAGTATGGTTTCACCCCTCCACTTT.

There are many counts of this clonotype. The V call is TRBV30, the J call TRBJ1-1, with TRBD1 matching over 8 bases. Per germline, CDR1 GTSNPN and CDR2 SVGIG (reference sequence). V gave up 2 bases and J gave up 0 bases; unmatched junction bases: 8. The CDR3 runs 16 residues. The CDR3 region is CAWSRDRQTVNTEAFF. CDR3 sequence (DNA): TGTGCCTGGAGTCGGGACAGGCAAACGGTGAACACTGAAGCTTTCTTT.

The chain links TRBV11-3 to TRBJ2-7; 7 bases are shared with TRBD1. The CDR3 covers 13 residues. Germline lookup yields CDR1 SGHNT and CDR2 YENEEA. J gave up 3 bases and V 3 bases, and 2 bases lay outside the gene matches. The CDR3 nucleotides are TGTGCCAGCAGCTTTGACAGGGACTACGAGCAGTACTTC. This sequence encodes CASSFDRDYEQYF.

This clonotype was detected many times. This sequence joins TRBV6-1 and TRBJ1-5; a possible D gene is TRBD1 (5 bases). Deletions cut 0 bases from V and 5 bases from J, with 11 bases between. The CDR3 contains 15 residues. Germline assignment: CDR1 MNHNS and CDR2 SASEGT. CDR3 DNA: TGTGCCAGCAGTGAAGCTGGAGGGGATCATCAGCCCCAGCATTTT. Residues: CASSEAGGDHQPQHF.

This clonotype was counted a few times. The chain is built from TRBV27 and TRBJ1-2; TRBD1 aligns across 9 bases. In germline, CDR1 is MNHEY, CDR2 SMNVEV (reference sequence). CDR3 length: 14 amino acids. Unmatched junction bases numbered 5, after V lost 5 bases and J lost 4 bases. The CDR3 DNA follows: TGTGCCAGCAGTCCTACAGGGGGCCGCTATGGCTACACCTTC. Its protein is CASSPTGGRYGYTF.

This clonotype showed up many times. The V gene is TRBV30, the J gene TRBJ2-7; D is undetermined. CDR1 and CDR2 (germline): GTSNPN, SVGIG (reference sequence). The CDR3 is made up of 11 amino acids. The V end was cut by 1 base, the J end by 2 bases, with 3 bases between. CDR3 in DNA: TGTGCCTGGAGTGAAACCTACGAGCAGTACTTC. Amino acid sequence: CAWSETYEQYF. The complete variable domain, with remaining parts taken from reference TRBV30 and TRBJ2-7, reads SQTIHQWPATLVQPVGSPLSLECTVEGTSNPNLYWYRQAAGRGLQLLFYSVGIGQISSEVPQNLSASRPQDRQFILSSKKLLLSDSGFYLCAWSETYEQYFGPGTRLTVT.

Concerning this clonotype itself: Being one base from a much bigger clone, this may be a read error. The rearrangement uses TRBV5-5 and TRBJ1-1, with D perhaps TRBD1 (5 bases). In germline, CDR1 is SGHKS, CDR2 YYEKEE (reference sequence). The CDR3 is 14 amino acids. As DNA, the CDR3 is TGTACCAGCAGTTTTCACACCCAGGGCACTGAAGCTTTCTTT. Amino acids: CTSSFHTQGTEAFF.

Notes on this clonotype: This may arise from a read error, as a much more abundant clone is one base away. The chain joins TRBV6-2 or TRBV6-3 to TRBJ2-1; D may correspond to TRBD1 or TRBD2 (5 bases each). CDR1 is MNHEY, CDR2 SVGEGT, per germline. The CDR3 length is 14 residues. Deletions cut 5 bases from V and 8 bases from J, with 16 bases between. CDR3 residues: CASSTLLGADEQFF. CDR3 coding DNA: TGTGCCAGCAGTACGCTACTAGGGGCCGATGAGCAGTTCTTC.

The chain links TRBV2 to TRBJ2-7; D not certain. This CDR3 has 13 amino acids. V lost 10 bases and J 3 bases, leaving 16 bases between the germline ends. CDR1 and CDR2 from the germline V gene are SNHLY and FYNNEI. For the CDR3, the DNA is TGTGCCACTACGGACGGGTTGGACTACGAGCAGTACTTC. Protein sequence: CATTDGLDYEQYF.

There are many counts of this clonotype. The chain couples TRBV30 to TRBJ1-2; D unclear. The CDR3 is 13 residues long. Between the trimmed V and J ends, which lost 3 bases and 7 bases, there was a span of 15 bases. Germline CDR1 GTSNPN, CDR2 SVGIG (reference sequence). The CDR3 sequence: CAWSTNPDVGYTF. The DNA of the CDR3 is TGTGCCTGGAGCACAAATCCGGATGTTGGCTACACCTTC. Using reference TRBV30 and TRBJ1-2 for the parts outside the CDR3, the full variable domain is SQTIHQWPATLVQPVGSPLSLECTVEGTSNPNLYWYRQAAGRGLQLLFYSVGIGQISSEVPQNLSASRPQDRQFILSSKKLLLSDSGFYLCAWSTNPDVGYTFGSGTRLTVV.

Comments on this clonotype: A much bigger clone sits one base away, suggesting this may be a read error. The chain recombines TRBV7-2 with TRBJ2-2; tentatively, D is TRBD1 or TRBD2 (6 bases each). Germline-derived CDR1 and CDR2 are SGHTA and FQGNSA. The CDR3 has 16 amino acids. The CDR3 protein is CANSFMSGAVAGELFF. DNA for the CDR3: TGTGCCAACAGCTTCATGTCGGGGGCGGTAGCCGGGGAGCTGTTTTTT.

This clonotype was recorded at least ten times. The chain employs TRBV19 and TRBJ2-7, with D unclear. Germline V gives CDR1 LNHDA, CDR2 SQIVND (reference sequence). The V gene lost 6 bases and the J gene lost 7 bases, with 19 bases spanning the gap. This CDR3 contains 14 residues. The CDR3 here is CASRDTVGQGEQYF. Written as DNA, the CDR3 is TGTGCCAGTAGGGATACGGTGGGTCAAGGTGAGCAGTACTTC.

This clonotype was counted a few times. The chain uses TRBV6-2 or TRBV6-3 and TRBJ1-1; D is perhaps TRBD1 (5 bases). The CDR3 totals 14 residues. Germline lookup yields CDR1 MNHEY and CDR2 SVGEGT. V shed 6 bases and J shed 6 bases, with 17 bases lying between them. CDR3: CASSSPRGEAEAFF. In nucleotides, the CDR3 is TGTGCCAGCAGCTCTCCTAGGGGTGAGGCTGAAGCTTTCTTT.

There are many counts of this clonotype. The J gene is TRBJ1-1, the V gene TRBV7-3; 9 bases align to TRBD1. CDR3 length: 14 amino acids. With V trimmed by 4 bases and J by 6 bases, 6 bases remained unmatched. From germline, CDR1 is SGHTA and CDR2 FQGTGA. CDR3: CASSSGQGGSEAFF. CDR3 in DNA: TGTGCCAGCAGCTCGGGACAGGGCGGGTCTGAAGCTTTCTTT.